The 10 T cell receptor beta chains listed next were all sequenced from one sample in a study of immune heterogeneity within non-small cell lung tumors. TCR beta CDR3 was amplified by multiplex PCR, first round nine to eleven cycles, 32 V and 13 J primers. Each CDR3 protein gets one entry after TCRdb re-called the multiplex PCR reads with MiXCR. The table shows approximately 15,000 distinct CDR3 sequences, with about 30% occurring only once. As template, the study used bulk tumor genomic DNA at about 540 ng per sample. Every primary tumor yielded several biopsies, spaced far apart, that were taken during surgery. Enrolled patients presented with newly diagnosed, previously untreated non-small cell lung cancer and underwent curative surgery. Sequences were obtained from lung tumor tissue. The receptors shown here come from a man aged 40-50 years with non-small cell lung cancer.

J is TRBJ2-1 and V is TRBV7-3, with a possible D match to TRBD2 (6 bases). Germline lookup yields CDR1 SGHTA and CDR2 FQGTGA. V lost 4 bases and J lost 9, with 16 bases in between. There are 14 residues in the CDR3. The CDR3 loop is CASSSYSRTTEQFF. The CDR3 nucleotides read TGTGCCAGCAGCTCATACTCAAGGACTACTGAGCAGTTCTTC.

V usage is TRBV5-8 and J usage is TRBJ1-5, with TRBD1 as a possible D gene (5 bases). Germline values: CDR1 SGHTS, CDR2 YDEGEE. The CDR3 runs to 13 residues. Trimming shortened V by 3 bases and J by 4 bases, and 8 bases separated the two germline ends. Written as DNA, the CDR3 is TGTGCCAGCAGCTCTCGGGGGAATCAGCCCCAGCATTTT. As protein: CASSSRGNQPQHF.

Points on this clonotype: As the CDR3 is not closed by the conserved phenylalanine or tryptophan, this likely results from a read error. The chain recombines TRBV14 with TRBJ2-5; D gene ambiguous. Germline lookup yields CDR1 SGHDN and CDR2 FVKESK. V lost 1 base, J lost 4 bases, and 13 bases lay in between. This CDR3 is 15 amino acids long. This chain's CDR3 is CASSQAGQVPETQYL. In DNA, the CDR3 is TGTGCCAGCAGCCAAGCGGGTCAGGTCCCAGAGACCCAGTACCTC.

By sample fraction, this clonotype is medium-sized. The V and J genes are TRBV28 and TRBJ1-6; D unclear. Germline V gene lookup returns CDR1 MDHEN and CDR2 SYDVKM. Between the trimmed V and J ends, which lost 8 bases and 8 bases, there was a span of 13 bases. The CDR3 spans 13 residues. The CDR3 sequence is CASALRQHSPLHF. The CDR3 DNA sequence: TGTGCCAGCGCCCTCAGACAACATTCACCCCTCCACTTT.

The chain is built from TRBV4-1 and TRBJ1-1; a possible D gene is TRBD1 (6 bases). The germline V gene encodes CDR1 MGHRA and CDR2 YSYEKL. The CDR3 loop spans 16 amino acids. V lost 6 bases and J lost 0, with 17 bases in between. The CDR3 DNA reads as TGCGCCAGCAGGGGACAAGGAGGGGTATTGAACACTGAAGCTTTCTTT. Its translation: CASRGQGGVLNTEAFF.

This clonotype was recorded once. This could be a read error, since a much larger clone is one nucleotide away. J is TRBJ1-3 and V is TRBV5-1; D not certain. CDR3 length equals 12 residues. Germline V gene lookup returns CDR1 SGHRS and CDR2 YFSETQ. Trimming left V 6 bases short and J 2 bases short, with 6 bases between. This CDR3 is CASIMPGNTIYF. The CDR3 region has the DNA TGCGCCAGCATTATGCCTGGAAACACCATATATTTT. Drawing the rest from reference TRBV5-1 and TRBJ1-3, the complete variable domain is KAGVTQTPRYLIKTRGQQVTLSCSPISGHRSVSWYQQTPGQGLQFLFEYFSETQRNKGNFPGRFSGRQFSNSRSEMNVSTLELGDSALYLCASIMPGNTIYFGEGSWLTVV.

By frequency in the sample, this clonotype is medium-sized. The chain's CDR3 is CATSDGVGDLSATGELFF. The CDR3 coding sequence is TGTGCCACCAGTGATGGGGTGGGGGACCTCTCTGCCACCGGGGAGCTGTTTTTT. V gene TRBV24-1 combines with J gene TRBJ2-2, with D tentatively TRBD1 or TRBD2 (5 bases each). The CDR3 runs 18 residues. With 3 bases removed from V and 4 bases from J, the gap between germline ends came to 20 bases. The germline V gene has CDR1 KGHDR and CDR2 SFDVKD.

This clonotype has only a few counts. The junction and the germline gene differ at one end; a read error may be behind it. This sequence joins TRBV6-1 and TRBJ2-5, with TRBD2 matching over 12 bases. The CDR3 runs 15 residues. Germline V gene lookup returns CDR1 MNHNS and CDR2 SASEGT. In DNA, the CDR3 is TGTGCCAAGGCCCGGACTAGCGGGAACCAGGAGACCCAGTACTTC. It translates to CAKARTSGNQETQYF.

This clonotype counts as medium-sized. V and J are TRBV20-1 and TRBJ1-2; no definite D call. In germline, CDR1 is DFQATT, CDR2 SNEGSKA (reference sequence). The CDR3 is 15 amino acids. Trimming pared 0 bases from V and 5 bases from J, leaving 16 bases between. The DNA for the CDR3 is TGCAGTGCTAGAGATCTCGAGGAGTCTTCGTATGGCTACACCTTC. This translates into CSARDLEESSYGYTF.

This clonotype was picked up many times. The chain couples TRBV12-3 or TRBV12-4 to TRBJ1-2; tentatively, D is TRBD1 (6 bases). CDR3 length equals 14 residues. The germline V and J ends were trimmed by 3 bases and 4 bases, with 12 bases remaining between them. CDR3 protein: CASSFGAGAYGYTF. The CDR3 DNA follows: TGTGCCAGCAGTTTCGGCGCGGGGGCCTATGGCTACACCTTC.